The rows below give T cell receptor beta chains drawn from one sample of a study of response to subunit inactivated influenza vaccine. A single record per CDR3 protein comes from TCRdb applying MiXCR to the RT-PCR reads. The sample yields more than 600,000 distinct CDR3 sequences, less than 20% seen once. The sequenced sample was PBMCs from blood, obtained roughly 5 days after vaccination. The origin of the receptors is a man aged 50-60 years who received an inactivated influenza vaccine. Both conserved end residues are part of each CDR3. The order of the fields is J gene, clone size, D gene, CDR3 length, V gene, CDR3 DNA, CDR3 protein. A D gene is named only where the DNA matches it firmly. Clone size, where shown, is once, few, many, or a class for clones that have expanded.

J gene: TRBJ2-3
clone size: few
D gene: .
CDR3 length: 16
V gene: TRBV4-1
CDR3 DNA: TGCGCCAGCAGCCAAGGCCAGGGCTGGGGCACAGATACGCAGTATTTT
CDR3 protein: CASSQGQGWGTDTQYF

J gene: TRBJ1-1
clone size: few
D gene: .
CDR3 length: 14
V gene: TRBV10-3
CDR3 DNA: TGTGCCATCAGTGGATTGAACTTGAACACTGAAGCTTTCTTT
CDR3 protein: CAISGLNLNTEAFF

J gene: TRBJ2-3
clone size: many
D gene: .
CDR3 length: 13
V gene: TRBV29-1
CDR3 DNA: TGCAGCGTTGATGCGGGAAGGGCAGATACGCAGTATTTT
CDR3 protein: CSVDAGRADTQYF

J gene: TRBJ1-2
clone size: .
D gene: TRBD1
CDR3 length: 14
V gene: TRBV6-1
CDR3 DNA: TGTGCCAGCAGGACGGGACAGGGGAACTATGGCTACACCTTC
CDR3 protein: CASRTGQGNYGYTF

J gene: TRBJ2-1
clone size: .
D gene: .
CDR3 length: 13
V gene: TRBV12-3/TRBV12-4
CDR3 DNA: TGTGCCAGCAGTTCCCGGGATTTCGATGAGCAGTTCTTC
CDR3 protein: CASSSRDFDEQFF

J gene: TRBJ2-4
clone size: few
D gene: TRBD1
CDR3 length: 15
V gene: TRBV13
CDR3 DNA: TGTGCCAGCAGCTTAGGTGGGACAGGGTTAAACATTCAGTACTTC
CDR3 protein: CASSLGGTGLNIQYF

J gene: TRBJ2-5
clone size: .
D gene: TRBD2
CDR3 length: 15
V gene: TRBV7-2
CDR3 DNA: TGTGCCAGCCAAATGGGACTAGCGGGGACAGAGACCCAGTACTTC
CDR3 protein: CASQMGLAGTETQYF

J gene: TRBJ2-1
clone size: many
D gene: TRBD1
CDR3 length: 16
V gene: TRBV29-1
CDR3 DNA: TGCAGCGTTGACGACAGGGATTTACGCTTCGACAATGAGCAGTTCTTC
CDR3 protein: CSVDDRDLRFDNEQFF

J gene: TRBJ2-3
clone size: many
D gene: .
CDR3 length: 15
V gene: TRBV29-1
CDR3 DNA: TGCAGCGGTAACACAGGGCCCCAACGGACAGATACGCAGTATTTT
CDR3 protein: CSGNTGPQRTDTQYF

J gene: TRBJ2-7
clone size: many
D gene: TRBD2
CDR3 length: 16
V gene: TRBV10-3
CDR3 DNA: TGTGCCATCAGTGAGTCTACTAGCGGGAGCGGTTCCGAGCAGTACTTC
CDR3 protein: CAISESTSGSGSEQYF

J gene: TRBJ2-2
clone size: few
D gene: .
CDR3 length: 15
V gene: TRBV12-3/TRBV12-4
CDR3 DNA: TGTGCCAGCAGTACTCAAGCGGTTGGGGGAGGGGAGCTGTTTTTT
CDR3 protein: CASSTQAVGGGELFF

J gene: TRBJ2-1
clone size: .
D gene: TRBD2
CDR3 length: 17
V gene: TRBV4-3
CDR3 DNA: TGCGCCAGCAGCCAATTCGGACTAGCGGGGCCCTACAATGAGCAGTTCTTC
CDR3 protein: CASSQFGLAGPYNEQFF

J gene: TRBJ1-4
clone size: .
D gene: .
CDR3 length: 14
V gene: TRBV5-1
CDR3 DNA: TGCGCCAGCAGCTTGGAAAGATCTAATGAAAAACTGTTTTTT
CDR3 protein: CASSLERSNEKLFF

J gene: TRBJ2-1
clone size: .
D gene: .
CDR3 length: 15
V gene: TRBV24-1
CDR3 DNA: TGTGCCACCAGTGATATAACTGGTCCGAACAATGAGCAGTTCTTC
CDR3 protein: CATSDITGPNNEQFF

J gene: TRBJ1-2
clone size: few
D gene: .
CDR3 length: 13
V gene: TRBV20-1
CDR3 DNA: TGCAGTGCTAGCCGGACAAGGGGGGATGGCTACACCTTC
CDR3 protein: CSASRTRGDGYTF

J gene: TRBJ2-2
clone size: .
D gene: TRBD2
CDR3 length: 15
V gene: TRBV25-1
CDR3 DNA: TGTGCCAGCAGTATGGCGGGAGGGAGGACCGGGGAGCTGTTTTTT
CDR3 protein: CASSMAGGRTGELFF

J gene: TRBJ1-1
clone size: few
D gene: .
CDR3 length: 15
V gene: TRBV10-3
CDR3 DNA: TGTGCCATCAGTGAGCGGCGGGTTTCAGGGACTGAAGCTTTCTTT
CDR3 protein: CAISERRVSGTEAFF

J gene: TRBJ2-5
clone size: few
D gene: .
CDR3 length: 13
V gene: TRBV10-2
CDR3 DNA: TGCGCCAGCAGTAACTGGGCGGGAGAGACCCAGTACTTC
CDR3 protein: CASSNWAGETQYF

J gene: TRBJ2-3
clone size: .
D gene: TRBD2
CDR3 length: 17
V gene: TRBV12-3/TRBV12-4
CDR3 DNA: TGTGCCAGCAGTTTAGCCCCGAGTAGCGGGAGTGCAGATACGCAGTATTTT
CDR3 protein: CASSLAPSSGSADTQYF

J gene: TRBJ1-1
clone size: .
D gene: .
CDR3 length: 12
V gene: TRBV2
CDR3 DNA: TGTGCCAGCAGAAGGGACGGGAAAAGGGCTTTCTTT
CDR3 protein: CASRRDGKRAFF

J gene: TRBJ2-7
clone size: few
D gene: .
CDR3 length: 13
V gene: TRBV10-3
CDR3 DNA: TGTGCCATCAGTGACCTAGGGTCACACGAGCAGTACTTC
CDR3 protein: CAISDLGSHEQYF

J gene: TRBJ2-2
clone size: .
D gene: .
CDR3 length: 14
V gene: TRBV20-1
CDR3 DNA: TGCAGTGCTACCCCAGGGATGCACACCGGGGAGCTGTTTTTT
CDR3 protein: CSATPGMHTGELFF

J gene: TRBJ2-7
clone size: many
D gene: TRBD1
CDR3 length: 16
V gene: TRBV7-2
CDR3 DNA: TGTGCCAGCAGCTTCTCGAGGACAGGGGGCTCCTACGAGCAGTACTTC
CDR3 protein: CASSFSRTGGSYEQYF

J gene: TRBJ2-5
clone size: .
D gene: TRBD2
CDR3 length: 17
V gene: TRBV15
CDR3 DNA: TGTGCCACCAGCAGAGATCGGAACGGGGGGTACCAAGAGACCCAGTACTTC
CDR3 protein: CATSRDRNGGYQETQYF

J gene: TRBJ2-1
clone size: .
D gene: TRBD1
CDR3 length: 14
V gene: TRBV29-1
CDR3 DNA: TGCAGCGTGACCGACAGGGTTACCTACAATGAGCAGTTCTTC
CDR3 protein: CSVTDRVTYNEQFF

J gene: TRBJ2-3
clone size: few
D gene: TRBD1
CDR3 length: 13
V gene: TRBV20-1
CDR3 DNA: TGCAGTGCTAGAGGGACAGGGAAAGATACGCAGTATTTT
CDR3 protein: CSARGTGKDTQYF

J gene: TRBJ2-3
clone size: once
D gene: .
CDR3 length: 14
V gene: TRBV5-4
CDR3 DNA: TGTGCCAGCAGCGGGGCGAAGAGCACAGATACGCAGTATTTT
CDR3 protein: CASSGAKSTDTQYF

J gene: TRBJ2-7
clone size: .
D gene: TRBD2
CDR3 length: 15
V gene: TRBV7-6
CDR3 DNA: TGTGCCAGCAGCTTAGGCGGGAGTGATACCTACGAGCAGTACTTC
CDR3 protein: CASSLGGSDTYEQYF

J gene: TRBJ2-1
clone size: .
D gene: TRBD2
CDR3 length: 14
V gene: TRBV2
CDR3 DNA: TGTGCCAGCATCTTGGGACTAGCCTGGAATGAGCAGTTCTTC
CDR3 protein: CASILGLAWNEQFF

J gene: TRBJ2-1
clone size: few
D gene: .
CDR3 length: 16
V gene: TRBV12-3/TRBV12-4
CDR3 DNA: TGTGCCAGCAGTTGGGACGGGACATTCGGCTACAATGAGCAGTTCTTC
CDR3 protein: CASSWDGTFGYNEQFF

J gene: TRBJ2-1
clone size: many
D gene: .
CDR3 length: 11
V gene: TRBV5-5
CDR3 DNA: TGTGCCAGCAGGGACCGTAGGGAGCAGTTCTTC
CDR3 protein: CASRDRREQFF

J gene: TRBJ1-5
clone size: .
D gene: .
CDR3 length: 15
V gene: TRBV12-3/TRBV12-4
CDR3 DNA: TGTGCCAGCAGTTTAGCAGTGGGAAGCAATCAGCCCCAGCATTTT
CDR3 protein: CASSLAVGSNQPQHF

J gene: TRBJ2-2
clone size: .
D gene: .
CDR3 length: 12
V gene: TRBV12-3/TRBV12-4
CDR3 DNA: TGTGCCAGCATCCCCGTGGGCGGGGAGCTGTTTTTT
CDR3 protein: CASIPVGGELFF

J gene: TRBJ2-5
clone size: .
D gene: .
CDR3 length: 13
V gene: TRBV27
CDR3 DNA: TGTGCCAGCAGTTGGCGCCAGACTTTTCCCCAGTACTTC
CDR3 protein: CASSWRQTFPQYF

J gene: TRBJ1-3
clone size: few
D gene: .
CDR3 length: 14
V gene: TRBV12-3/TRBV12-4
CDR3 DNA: TGTGCCAGCAGGTCTCAGGGGTCTGGAAACACCATATATTTT
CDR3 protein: CASRSQGSGNTIYF

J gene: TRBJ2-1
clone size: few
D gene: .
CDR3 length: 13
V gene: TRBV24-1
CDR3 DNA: TGTGCCACCAGTGAAGGAACCTACAATGAGCAGTTCTTC
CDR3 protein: CATSEGTYNEQFF

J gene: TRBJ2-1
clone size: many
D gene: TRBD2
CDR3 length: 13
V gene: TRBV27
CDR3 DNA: TGTGCCAGCGCCGGGACTAGCTACAATGAGCAGTTCTTC
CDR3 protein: CASAGTSYNEQFF

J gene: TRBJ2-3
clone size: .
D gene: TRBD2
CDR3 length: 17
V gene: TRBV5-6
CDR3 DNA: TGTGCCAGCAGCGCCCATAGGACTAGCGGGCGCACAGATACGCAGTATTTT
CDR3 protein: CASSAHRTSGRTDTQYF

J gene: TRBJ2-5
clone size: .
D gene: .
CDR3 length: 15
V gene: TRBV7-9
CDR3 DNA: TGTGCCAGCAGCTTGTGGGGAGCCAATCAAGAGACCCAGTACTTC
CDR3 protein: CASSLWGANQETQYF

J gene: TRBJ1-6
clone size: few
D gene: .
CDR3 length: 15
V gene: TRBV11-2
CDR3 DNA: TGTGCCAGCAGGGCGAACAGGTTCTATAATTCACCCCTCCACTTT
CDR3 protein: CASRANRFYNSPLHF

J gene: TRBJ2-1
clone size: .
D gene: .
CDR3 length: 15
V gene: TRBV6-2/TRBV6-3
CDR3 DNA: TGTGCCAGCAGTTACTCTTATGCGGTGAACAATGAGCAGTTCTTC
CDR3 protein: CASSYSYAVNNEQFF

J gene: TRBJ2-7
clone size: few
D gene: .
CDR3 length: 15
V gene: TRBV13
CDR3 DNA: TGTGCCAGCAGCGGATCCGGGACGGGATCCTACGAGCAGTACTTC
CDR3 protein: CASSGSGTGSYEQYF